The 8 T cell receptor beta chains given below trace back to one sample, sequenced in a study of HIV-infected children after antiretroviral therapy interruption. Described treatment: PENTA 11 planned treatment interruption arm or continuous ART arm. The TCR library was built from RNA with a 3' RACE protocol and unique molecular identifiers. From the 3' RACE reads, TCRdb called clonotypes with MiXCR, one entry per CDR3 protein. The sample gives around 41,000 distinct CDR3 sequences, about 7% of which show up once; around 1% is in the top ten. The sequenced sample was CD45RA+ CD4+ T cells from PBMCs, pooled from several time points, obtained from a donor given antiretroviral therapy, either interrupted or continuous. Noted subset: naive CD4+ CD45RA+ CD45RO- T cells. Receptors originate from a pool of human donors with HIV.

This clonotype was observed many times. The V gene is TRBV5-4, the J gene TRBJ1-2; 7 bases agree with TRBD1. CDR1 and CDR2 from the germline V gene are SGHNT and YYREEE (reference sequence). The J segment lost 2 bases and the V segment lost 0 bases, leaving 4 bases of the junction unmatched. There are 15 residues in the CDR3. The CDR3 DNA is TGTGCCAGCAGCTTGGACGGACAGGCAAACTATGGCTACACCTTC. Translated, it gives CASSLDGQANYGYTF. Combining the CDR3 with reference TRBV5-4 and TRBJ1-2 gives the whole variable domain ETGVTQSPTHLIKTRGQQVTLRCSSQSGHNTVSWYQQALGQGPQFIFQYYREEENGRGNFPPRFSGLQFPNYSSELNVNALELDDSALYLCASSLDGQANYGYTFGSGTRLTVV.

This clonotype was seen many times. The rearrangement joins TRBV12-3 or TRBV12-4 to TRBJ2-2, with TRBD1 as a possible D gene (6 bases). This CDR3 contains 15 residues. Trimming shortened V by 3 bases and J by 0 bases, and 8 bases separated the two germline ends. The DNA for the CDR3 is TGTGCCAGCAGTTTGTACAGGGCGAACACCGGGGAGCTGTTTTTT. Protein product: CASSLYRANTGELFF.

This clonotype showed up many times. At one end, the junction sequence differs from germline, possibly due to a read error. Here the CDR3 DNA reads TGTGCCAGCAGCCAAGATCACACTGGGGGGCCCTATGAACAGTACTTC. Amino acids: CASSQDHTGGPYEQYF. V is TRBV4-1 and J is TRBJ2-7, with D perhaps given as TRBD1 or TRBD2 (6 bases each). Germline V CDR1 and CDR2: MGHRA, YSYEKL. The CDR3 has 16 amino acids.

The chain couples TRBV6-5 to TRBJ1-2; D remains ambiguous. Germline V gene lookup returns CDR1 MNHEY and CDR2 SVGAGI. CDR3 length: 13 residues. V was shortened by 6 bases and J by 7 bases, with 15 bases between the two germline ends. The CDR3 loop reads CASSPTSLGGYTF. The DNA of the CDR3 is TGTGCCAGCAGCCCCACATCGCTGGGTGGCTACACCTTC.

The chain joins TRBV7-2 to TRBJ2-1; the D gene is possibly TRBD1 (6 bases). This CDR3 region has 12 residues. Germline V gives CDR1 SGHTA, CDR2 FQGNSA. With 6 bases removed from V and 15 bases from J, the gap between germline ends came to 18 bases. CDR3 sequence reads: CASSYTGQPGFF. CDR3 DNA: TGTGCCAGCAGTTACACTGGACAGCCGGGGTTCTTC.

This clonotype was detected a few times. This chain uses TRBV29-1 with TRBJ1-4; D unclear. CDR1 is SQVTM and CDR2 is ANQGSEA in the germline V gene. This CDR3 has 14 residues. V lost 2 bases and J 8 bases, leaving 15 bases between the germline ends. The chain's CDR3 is CSVESRDSTEKLFF. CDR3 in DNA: TGCAGCGTTGAATCGAGGGATTCGACAGAAAAACTGTTTTTT.

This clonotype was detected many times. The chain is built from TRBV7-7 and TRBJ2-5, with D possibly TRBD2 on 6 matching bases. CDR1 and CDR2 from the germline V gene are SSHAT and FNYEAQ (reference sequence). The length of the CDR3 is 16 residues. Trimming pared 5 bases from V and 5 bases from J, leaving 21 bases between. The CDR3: CASSATTGVSGETQYF. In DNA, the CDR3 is TGTGCCAGCAGCGCTACGACGGGGGTTTCGGGGGAGACCCAGTACTTC.

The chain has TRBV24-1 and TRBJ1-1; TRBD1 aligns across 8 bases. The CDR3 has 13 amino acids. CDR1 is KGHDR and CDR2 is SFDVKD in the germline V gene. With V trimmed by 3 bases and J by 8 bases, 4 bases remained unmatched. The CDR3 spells CATSDARDREAFF. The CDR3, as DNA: TGTGCCACCAGTGATGCGCGGGACAGGGAAGCTTTCTTT.